By its share, the clone carrying this T cell receptor (beta chain) is medium-sized. Its antigen remains unidentified. Per the original methods: Building a distant-metastasis classifier for papillary thyroid cancer drew on CDR3 differences across clinicopathological groups. TCRdb re-called the PCR reads through MiXCR. V and J calls and clone size were set by TCRdb, not the authors. Of around 40,000 clones listed, roughly 15% are singletons. The data belong to a study of metastatic and nonmetastatic thyroid tumors. The overall study: Malignant and benign thyroid patients had repertoires compared in peripheral blood and tumor or nodule tissue. General study points: Within blood and tumor, benign nodules reportedly had significantly lower TCR beta diversity than malignant thyroid tumors did.

Thyroid surgery was performed in patients who had received no treatment beforehand. Sequenced material: blood. This clonotype originated in a male donor with papillary thyroid cancer or a benign thyroid nodule (not recorded which). Some clones in this sample may be carry-over from other donors' samples.

For the CDR3, the DNA is TGTGCCAGCAGGGGGACAGGGAACACTGAAGCTTTCTTT. Translation gives CASRGTGNTEAFF. The chain combines TRBV11-3 with TRBJ1-1; 8 nucleotides line up with TRBD1. CDR1 SGHNT and CDR2 YENEEA come from the germline V gene. This CDR3 is 13 amino acids long. The V gene end was trimmed by 6 bases and the J gene end by 1 base; junction bases not matched to a gene: 1.